This is a list of T cell receptor beta chains from one sample in a study of T cells after yellow fever vaccination. TCRdb called the 5' RACE reads again in MiXCR, with one record for every CDR3 protein. Altogether roughly 350,000 distinct CDR3 sequences are present, approximately 4% being singletons, with the ten largest covering just under 25%. The sequences come from PBMCs, collected 5 days after the yellow fever booster vaccination. These receptors originate from a man aged 18 to 30 who received the YFV17D yellow fever vaccine. Both conserved end residues are part of each CDR3. The D gene is left open where the match is weak. Clone size appears in some rows only: once, few, many, or a class for an expanded clone.

>.|TRBJ1-5|.|TRBV18
TGTGCCAGCTCACTCCTGACAGTCAATCAGCCCCAGCATTTT
CASSLLTVNQPQHF
>few|TRBJ1-1|.|TRBV12-3/TRBV12-4
TGTGCCAGCAGCCCGACAGGTGAGGGCACTGAAGCTTTCTTT
CASSPTGEGTEAFF
>few|TRBJ2-1|.|TRBV11-2
TGTGCCAGCAGCTACCCGGTGGGGGGGGCGACGGGCAATGAGCAGTTCTTC
CASSYPVGGATGNEQFF
>many|TRBJ2-3|.|TRBV20-1
TGCAGTGCTAAGGGCTCTCCTAGCACAGATACGCAGTATTTT
CSAKGSPSTDTQYF
>few|TRBJ2-7|.|TRBV15
TGTGCCACCAGCAGAGATGGGTTGGTAGCCTACGAGCAGTACTTC
CATSRDGLVAYEQYF
>many|TRBJ2-2|.|TRBV5-1
TGCGCCAGCAGCTTGGCGACTCACGCGAACACCGGGGAGCTGTTTTTT
CASSLATHANTGELFF
>many|TRBJ2-3|TRBD2|TRBV12-3/TRBV12-4
TGTGCCAGCAGTTTGCGGGGGGGCATAGATACGCAGTATTTT
CASSLRGGIDTQYF
>few|TRBJ1-1|TRBD1|TRBV7-3
TGTGCCAGCAGCCTAGGACAGGTGGGTGAAGCTTTCTTT
CASSLGQVGEAFF
>many|TRBJ2-2|TRBD1|TRBV24-1
TGTGCCTCCCAGGGACAGGGAGCGACCGGGGAGCTGTTTTTT
CASQGQGATGELFF
>few|TRBJ1-2|.|TRBV24-1
TGTGCCACCAGTGCCCCCGGACAGTTAACCTTC
CATSAPGQLTF
>few|TRBJ1-1|.|TRBV6-6
TGTGCCAGCAGTTACCTACTCTCCAACACTGAAGCTTTCTTT
CASSYLLSNTEAFF
>many|TRBJ2-7|.|TRBV7-6
TGTGCCAGCAGCTTAGAACAGTTCTCCTACGAGCAGTACTTC
CASSLEQFSYEQYF
>few|TRBJ1-1|TRBD1|TRBV7-2
TGTGCCAGCAGCCCCATAGTGACAGGGGGCCTAAACACTGAAGCTTTCTTT
CASSPIVTGGLNTEAFF
>few|TRBJ2-5|.|TRBV21-1
TGTGCCAGCAGTCAACGAGGGCAGGGGGGCCAAGAGACCCAGTACTTC
CASSQRGQGGQETQYF
>.|TRBJ2-7|.|TRBV7-9
TGTGCCAGCAGCCAGACACTCCCTGTCGCCGACGAGCAGTACTTC
CASSQTLPVADEQYF
>.|TRBJ1-2|.|TRBV9
TGTGCCAGCAGCCCATCCCACGGAACCACGGGTGGCTACACCTTC
CASSPSHGTTGGYTF
>.|TRBJ2-2|.|TRBV6-4
TGTGCCAGCAGTGACGCACCGAACACCGGGGAGCTGTTTTTT
CASSDAPNTGELFF
>many|TRBJ2-2|.|TRBV5-1
TGCGCCAGCAGCCCCCGCAGGGGGGTCGGCACCGGGGAGCTGTTTTTT
CASSPRRGVGTGELFF
>.|TRBJ1-4|.|TRBV27
TGTGCCAGCAGTCCTCGGACAGTTGGTGAAAAACTGTTTTTT
CASSPRTVGEKLFF
>many|TRBJ1-1|.|TRBV12-5
TGTGCTAGTGGTTTGAGCAGGGGAGACACTGAAGCTTTCTTT
CASGLSRGDTEAFF
>few|TRBJ2-7|TRBD2|TRBV19
TGTGCCAGTAGTGCTCTAGCGGGGGGATCCTACGAGCAGTACTTC
CASSALAGGSYEQYF
>few|TRBJ2-1|TRBD2|TRBV28
TGTGCCAGCAGTCCTCTAGCGGGGGAGACCTACAATGAGCAGTTCTTC
CASSPLAGETYNEQFF